Each of the 6 T cell receptor beta chains below was sequenced from the same sample in a study of cytomegalovirus exposure and HLA in healthy donors. The study ran its PCR with 60 Vbeta and 13 Jbeta primers. Generated by immunoSEQ multiplex PCR, the TCRdb table keeps only in-frame clones and is missing some. Of more than 150,000 clones in the sample, roughly four fifths were seen once. Specimen: PBMCs. All receptors derive from a young man in good health and CMV-seronegative.

In its sample, this clone was seen a few times. V usage is TRBV13 and J usage is TRBJ1-1, with a possible D match to TRBD1 (5 bases). This CDR3 comprises 14 residues. Trimming removed 2 bases from V and 4 bases from J, with 11 bases in between. Germline assignment: CDR1 PRHDT and CDR2 FYEKMQ (reference sequence). This chain's CDR3 is CASSLNQGGTEAFF. The CDR3 DNA is TGTGCCAGCAGCTTAAACCAGGGCGGCACTGAAGCTTTCTTT. Full variable domain (remainder filled in from reference TRBV13 and TRBJ1-1): AAGVIQSPRHLIKEKRETATLKCYPIPRHDTVYWYQQGPGQDPQFLISFYEKMQSDKGSIPDRFSAQQFSDYHSELNMSSLELGDSALYFCASSLNQGGTEAFFGQGTRLTVV.

A single count supports this clone. The chain has TRBV27 and TRBJ2-1, with no clear D. Trimming stripped 4 bases from V and 0 bases from J, with 13 bases between. There are 16 residues in the CDR3. Germline values: CDR1 MNHEY, CDR2 SMNVEV (reference sequence). The CDR3 DNA reads TGTGCCAGCAGTTCCCAAATTTCTAACTCCTACAATGAGCAGTTCTTC. Its protein is CASSSQISNSYNEQFF.

V usage is TRBV6-1 and J usage is TRBJ1-2, with 7 bases identical to TRBD1. CDR1 and CDR2 from the germline V gene are MNHNS and SASEGT. V gave up 6 bases and J gave up 0 bases; unmatched junction bases: 7. CDR3 size: 15 residues. CDR3 residues: CASRLTGVSNYGYTF. CDR3 in DNA: TGTGCCAGCAGATTAACAGGGGTGTCTAACTATGGCTACACCTTC.

The V call is TRBV5-1, the J call TRBJ2-7; the match to TRBD1 covers 8 bases. The J segment lost 5 bases and the V segment lost 4 bases, leaving 8 bases of the junction unmatched. This CDR3 contains 14 residues. Germline V CDR1 and CDR2: SGHRS, YFSETQ. In DNA form, the CDR3 reads TGCGCCAGCAGCACAAGGACAGGGTCAGACGAGCAGTACTTC. As protein: CASSTRTGSDEQYF.

The J gene is TRBJ2-3, the V gene TRBV30, with 16 bases fitting TRBD2. V shed 3 bases, J shed 6 bases, and the junction held 12 bases outside the gene matches. The germline CDR1 and CDR2 sequences are GTSNPN and SVGIG (reference sequence). The CDR3 sequence is 18 residues long. CDR3 DNA: TGTGCCTGGAGGCTTTTCGGGACTAGCGGGGGGGTTAGGGATACGCAGTATTTT. It translates to CAWRLFGTSGGVRDTQYF. Complete variable domain (other parts from reference TRBV30 and TRBJ2-3): SQTIHQWPATLVQPVGSPLSLECTVEGTSNPNLYWYRQAAGRGLQLLFYSVGIGQISSEVPQNLSASRPQDRQFILSSKKLLLSDSGFYLCAWRLFGTSGGVRDTQYFGPGTRLTVL.

A few counts support this clone. This chain connects TRBV7-8 to TRBJ2-5, with a weak D call TRBD1 (6 bases). Germline V gene sequence: CDR1 SGHVS, CDR2 FQNEAQ. CDR3 length equals 15 residues. Trimming left V 3 bases short and J 0 bases short, with 11 bases between. CDR3 loop: CASSFQGMYQETQYF. CDR3 in DNA: TGTGCCAGCAGCTTCCAGGGGATGTACCAAGAGACCCAGTACTTC.